The 14 T cell receptor beta chains reported below all come from one sample, sequenced in a study of monozygotic twins with cystic fibrosis. Profiled with immunoSEQ multiplex PCR; TCRdb holds only in-frame clones, not every one. Here the sample spans about 10,000 clones, approximately 96% being singletons. The specimen was blood. The receptor source for this set is a boy aged 5-17 years with cystic fibrosis.

The chain links TRBV7-2 to TRBJ2-1; D might be TRBD2 (6 bases). The CDR3 is made up of 14 amino acids. Trimming took 4 bases from V and 7 from J, leaving 14 bases between them. Germline assignment: CDR1 SGHTA and CDR2 FQGNSA. CDR3 residues: CASSSSHGLNEQFF. Here the CDR3 DNA reads TGTGCCAGCAGCTCGAGCCACGGACTAAATGAGCAGTTCTTC. The complete variable domain, with remaining parts taken from reference TRBV7-2 and TRBJ2-1, reads GAGVSQSPSNKVTEKGKDVELRCDPISGHTALYWYRQSLGQGLEFLIYFQGNSAPDKSGLPSDRFSAERTGGSVSTLTIQRTQQEDSAVYLCASSSSHGLNEQFFGPGTRLTVL.

The CDR3 region is CASSLVPNQETQYF. The CDR3 DNA is TGCGCCAGCAGCTTGGTGCCGAATCAAGAGACCCAGTACTTC. The V gene is TRBV5-1, the J gene TRBJ2-5; D is ambiguous. The V and J ends lost 0 bases and 2 bases respectively, with 8 bases between them. Per germline, CDR1 SGHRS and CDR2 YFSETQ. This CDR3 is 14 amino acids long.

The chain couples TRBV5-1 to TRBJ2-1; 8 bases line up with TRBD1. The ends lost 3 bases at V and 9 bases at J; junction bases unmatched: 11. This CDR3 has 15 residues. Germline V gene data show CDR1 as SGHRS and CDR2 as YFSETQ. The chain's CDR3 is CASSWARTGSAEQFF. For the CDR3, the DNA is TGCGCCAGCAGCTGGGCCCGGACAGGGTCGGCTGAGCAGTTCTTC.

The chain is built from TRBV2 and TRBJ2-7, with D perhaps TRBD2 (5 bases). Germline CDR1 SNHLY, CDR2 FYNNEI. Trimming left V 3 bases short and J 0 bases short, with 9 bases between. The CDR3 sequence is 14 residues long. The CDR3 loop is CASSDSSDSYEQYF. For the CDR3, the DNA is TGTGCCAGCAGTGATAGTAGCGACTCCTACGAGCAGTACTTC.

The chain couples TRBV29-1 to TRBJ2-1; 7 nucleotides match TRBD2. J gave up 9 bases and V 4 bases, and 0 bases lay outside the gene matches. CDR3 length equals 10 residues. The germline CDR1 and CDR2 sequences are SQVTM and ANQGSEA. CDR3 coding DNA: TGCAGCGTTGGGGGGGGTGAGCAGTTCTTC. Residues: CSVGGGEQFF.

The chain joins TRBV6-1 to TRBJ2-7; D is uncertain. V shed 7 bases and J shed 4 bases, with 11 bases lying between them. CDR1 is MNHNS and CDR2 is SASEGT in the germline V gene. This CDR3 has 12 residues. The chain's CDR3 is CASTRDGYEQYF. The CDR3 coding sequence is TGTGCCAGCACTCGAGACGGGTACGAGCAGTACTTC.

The chain links TRBV5-3 to TRBJ1-5, with a weak D call TRBD1 (6 bases). TRBV5-3 is assigned to the ORF class and has an uncertain function. V gave up 5 bases and J gave up 5 bases, with 8 bases separating them. The CDR3 is made up of 12 amino acids. CDR3 DNA: TGTGCCAGAAGGGGGGGGCATCAGCCCCAGCATTTT. This translates into CARRGGHQPQHF.

The CDR3 DNA reads TGTGCCAGCAGTAAGTCCGAGACTTTCTATGGCTACACCTTC. This sequence encodes CASSKSETFYGYTF. The chain links TRBV28 to TRBJ1-2; no reliable D call. The length of the CDR3 is 14 residues. Germline V gives CDR1 MDHEN, CDR2 SYDVKM. The ends were cut back, 5 bases at V and 4 bases at J, with 14 bases in the middle.

The chain uses TRBV18 and TRBJ1-4; D gene uncertain. The CDR3 spans 16 residues. The germline CDR1 and CDR2 sequences are KGHSH and LQKENI. V was trimmed by 9 bases and J by 0 bases, leaving 17 bases between them. The CDR3 DNA reads TGTGCCAGTACCCCCGGACGAACAGCAACTAATGAAAAACTGTTTTTT. Amino acid sequence: CASTPGRTATNEKLFF. Based on the CDR3 plus reference TRBV18 and TRBJ1-4, the full variable domain is NAGVMQNPRHLVRRRGQEARLRCSPMKGHSHVYWYRQLPEEGLKFMVYLQKENIIDESGMPKERFSAEFPKEGPSILRIQQVVRGDSAAYFCASTPGRTATNEKLFFGSGTQLSVL.

V gene TRBV7-8 combines with J gene TRBJ1-1; D is perhaps TRBD1 (6 bases). V lost 11 bases and J lost 4, with 14 bases in between. The CDR3 totals 12 residues. CDR1 SGHVS and CDR2 FQNEAQ come from the germline V gene. CDR3 coding DNA: TGTGCCCTCGGGGGGGGCGGCACTGAAGCTTTCTTT. It codes for CALGGGGTEAFF. Complete variable domain (other parts from reference TRBV7-8 and TRBJ1-1): GAGVSQSPRYKVAKRGQDVALRCDPISGHVSLFWYQQALGQGPEFLTYFQNEAQLDKSGLPSDRFFAERPEGSVSTLKIQRTQQEDSAVYLCALGGGGTEAFFGQGTRLTVV.

This chain uses TRBV9 with TRBJ1-2; D possibly corresponds to TRBD1 (5 bases). CDR1 and CDR2 (germline): SGDLS, YYNGEE. Trimming removed 1 base at V and 3 bases at J, with 16 bases between. The CDR3 is made up of 16 amino acids. CDR3 sequence reads: CASSVRVDSSYYGYTF. In DNA, the CDR3 is TGTGCCAGCAGCGTACGGGTAGACAGCTCATACTATGGCTACACCTTC.

As for this clone: At one boundary the junction diverges from the germline segment, which might be a read error. The chain is built from TRBV19 and TRBJ1-3, with a weak D call TRBD1 (5 bases). Germline CDR1 LNHDA, CDR2 SQIVND (reference sequence). This CDR3 spans 13 amino acids. CDR3 sequence (DNA): TGTGCCAGTAGTCCGATAGACCGTCCGGGACCACATTTT. It specifies CASSPIDRPGPHF.

The chain joins TRBV9 to TRBJ2-1; D not resolved. The CDR3 loop spans 15 amino acids. Trimming stripped 0 bases from V and 5 bases from J, with 12 bases between. Germline assignment: CDR1 SGDLS and CDR2 YYNGEE. The CDR3 DNA reads TGTGCCAGCAGCGTAGATCCAGGAGACGACAATGAGCAGTTCTTC. This encodes CASSVDPGDDNEQFF.

The rearrangement joins TRBV19 to TRBJ1-1, with 8 positions matching TRBD1. The germline gives CDR1 LNHDA, CDR2 SQIVND (reference sequence). This CDR3 has 17 amino acids. Germline trimming cut 4 bases from V and 1 base from J; bases unmatched to any gene: 11. CDR3 bases: TGTGCCAGTAGTAGGTTCACGGCAGGGGGCCCGAACACTGAAGCTTTCTTT. Protein product: CASSRFTAGGPNTEAFF.